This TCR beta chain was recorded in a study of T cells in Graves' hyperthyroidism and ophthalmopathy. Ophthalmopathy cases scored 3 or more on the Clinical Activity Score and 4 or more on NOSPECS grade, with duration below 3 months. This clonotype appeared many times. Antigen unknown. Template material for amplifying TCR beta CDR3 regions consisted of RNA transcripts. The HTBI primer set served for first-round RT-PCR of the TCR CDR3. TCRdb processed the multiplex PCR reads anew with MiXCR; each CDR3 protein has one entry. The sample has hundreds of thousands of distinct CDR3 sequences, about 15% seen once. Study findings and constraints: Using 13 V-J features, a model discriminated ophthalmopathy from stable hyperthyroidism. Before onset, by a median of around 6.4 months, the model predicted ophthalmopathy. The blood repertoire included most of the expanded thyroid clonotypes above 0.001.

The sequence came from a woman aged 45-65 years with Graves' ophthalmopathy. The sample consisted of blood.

The CDR3 DNA is TGTGCCAGCAGTGCCTATGCGGACAGCACCGGGGAGCTGTTTTTT. Amino acid sequence: CASSAYADSTGELFF. The genes are TRBV28 and TRBJ2-2; the D gene is possibly TRBD1 (6 bases). The CDR3 sequence is 15 residues long. The V end was cut by 5 bases, the J end by 4 bases, with 14 bases between. Germline-derived CDR1 and CDR2 are MDHEN and SYDVKM.